This T cell receptor (beta chain) was sequenced for a study of T-cell reconstitution after alpha-beta-depleted transplantation in children. V was pared by 2 bases and J by 6 bases, with 12 bases between. The CDR3 is 14 residues long. Germline lookup yields CDR1 MGHRA and CDR2 YSYEKL. Study conclusions and caveats: Approximately two months post-transplant, alpha-beta T cells reportedly originated from several hundred expanded graft clones.

Regarding this clonotype: The target antigen is unknown.

Construction of the TCRbeta library involved unique molecular identifiers. TCRdb ran MiXCR on the PCR reads and lists one entry per CDR3 protein. The table includes fewer than 450,000 distinct CDR3 sequences, roughly 17% detected once. Here the sequenced sample was PBMCs, mostly from graft donor cells, taken 360 days after TCRalphabeta/CD19-depleted stem cell transplant. V gene TRBV4-1 combines with J gene TRBJ2-3; the D is unclear. This TCR derives from a male patient between 2 and 15 years old who had a stem cell transplant for acute lymphoblastic leukemia, so the T cells may come from the graft donor. The CDR3 protein is CASSQPFSGDTQYF. The DNA of the CDR3 is TGCGCCAGCAGCCAACCCTTTTCTGGGGATACGCAGTATTTT.